The 19 T cell receptor beta chains below were found in one sample sequenced in a study of blood T cell repertoires in COVID-19. Profiling relied on immunoSEQ multiplex PCR, and the TCRdb table lists in-frame clones only, not all of them. The repertoire includes hundreds of thousands of clones, around 80% of them detected once, and around 20% sits in the top ten. The sample was peripheral blood. The source is a man aged 25-40 years with active or convalescent COVID-19.

In the case of this clone: One end of the junction fails to match germline, which may point to a read error. This chain joins TRBV7-6 and TRBJ2-1; TRBD2 matches at 11 bases. This CDR3 is 16 amino acids long. Germline values: CDR1 SGHVS, CDR2 FNYEAQ. In DNA form, the CDR3 reads TGTGCCAGCAGATTAGGCCCTAGCGGGGGGATTGATGAGCAGTTCTTC. Its protein is CASRLGPSGGIDEQFF. Using reference TRBV7-6 and TRBJ2-1 for the parts outside the CDR3, the full variable domain is GAGVSQSPRYKVTKRGQDVALRCDPISGHVSLYWYRQALGQGPEFLTYFNYEAQQDKSGLPNDRFSAERPEGSISTLTIQRTEQRDSAMYRCASRLGPSGGIDEQFFGPGTRLTVL.

The rearrangement uses TRBV27 and TRBJ2-6; 7 nucleotides line up with TRBD2. CDR1 is MNHEY and CDR2 is SMNVEV in the germline V gene (reference sequence). The V segment lost 6 bases and the J segment 0 bases; nucleotides outside the gene matches: 2. The CDR3 loop spans 15 amino acids. CDR3 residues: CASSGGYSGANVLTF. The CDR3 region has the DNA TGTGCCAGCAGCGGGGGGTACTCTGGGGCCAACGTCCTGACTTTC.

The gene calls are TRBV7-9 and TRBJ1-2, with 8 bases matching TRBD1. After removal of 5 bases from V and 3 bases from J, the junction contained 5 bases not matched to a gene. The CDR3 has 14 residues. Germline V lookup: CDR1 SEHNR, CDR2 FQNEAQ (reference sequence). The CDR3 region has the DNA TGTGCCAGCAGCGCGACAGGGGCCCACTATGGCTACACCTTC. It encodes CASSATGAHYGYTF.

This clone was picked up one time. V gene TRBV7-9 combines with J gene TRBJ1-2; possibly TRBD1 for D (5 bases). The length of the CDR3 is 13 residues. CDR1 and CDR2 (germline): SEHNR, FQNEAQ (reference sequence). V lost 1 base and J lost 12, with 15 bases in between. The CDR3 spells CASSLVGVRVDTF. Written as DNA, the CDR3 is TGTGCCAGCAGCTTAGTAGGAGTCAGGGTGGACACCTTC.

This chain joins TRBV5-4 and TRBJ1-6; D is unclear. V dropped 6 bases and J dropped 0 bases, with 19 bases sitting between them. The germline V gene has CDR1 SGHNT and CDR2 YYREEE (reference sequence). The CDR3 covers 18 residues. The CDR3, as DNA: TGTGCCAGCACCATGTCACACCCAAGAAGCTCCTATAATTCACCCCTCCACTTT. Residues: CASTMSHPRSSYNSPLHF. Combining the CDR3 with reference TRBV5-4 and TRBJ1-6 gives the whole variable domain ETGVTQSPTHLIKTRGQQVTLRCSSQSGHNTVSWYQQALGQGPQFIFQYYREEENGRGNFPPRFSGLQFPNYSSELNVNALELDDSALYLCASTMSHPRSSYNSPLHFGNGTRLTVT.

This clone has only a few counts. The rearrangement links TRBV30 to TRBJ1-4; D unclear. Deletions cut 0 bases from V and 3 bases from J, with 8 bases between. Germline CDR1 is GTSNPN and CDR2 is SVGIG (reference sequence). There are 14 residues in the CDR3. The CDR3 nucleotides read TGTGCCTGGAGTGTCGGCAGGTCTAATGAAAAACTGTTTTTT. Its translation: CAWSVGRSNEKLFF.

The chain employs TRBV27 and TRBJ2-7; 7 bases are a match to TRBD2. Trimming cost V 3 bases and J 0 bases; bases outside gene matches: 5. CDR1 is MNHEY, CDR2 SMNVEV, per germline (reference sequence). CDR3 length equals 15 residues. The CDR3 here is CASSLGGSGSYEQYF. The CDR3 nucleotides read TGTGCCAGCAGTTTGGGCGGGAGTGGCTCCTACGAGCAGTACTTC.

This clone was counted a few times. The chain is built from TRBV2 and TRBJ1-2; 7 nucleotides line up with TRBD1. Trimming at V came to 1 base and at J to 7 bases, leaving 6 bases not matched to a gene. CDR1 is SNHLY and CDR2 is FYNNEI in the germline V gene. The CDR3 runs 14 residues. The DNA of the CDR3 is TGTGCCAGCAGTGAAGGTACGACAGGGCCTGGCTACACCTTC. Its translation is CASSEGTTGPGYTF.

This clone has more than one count but fewer than ten. The CDR3: CASSSPNTGELFF. DNA of the CDR3: TGTGCCAGCTCCAGTCCGAACACCGGGGAGCTGTTTTTT. The chain employs TRBV7-3 and TRBJ2-2; D not resolved. Trimming took off 8 bases at V and 0 bases at J, with 7 bases between the two ends. CDR3 length equals 13 residues. Per the germline V gene, CDR1 is SGHTA and CDR2 is FQGTGA.

The chain has TRBV6-6 and TRBJ2-1; the match to TRBD2 covers 7 bases. With V trimmed by 6 bases and J by 8 bases, 4 bases remained unmatched. This CDR3 has 12 residues. Germline lookup yields CDR1 MNHNY and CDR2 SVGAGI (reference sequence). DNA for the CDR3: TGTGCCAGCAGCCCACTAGCGTATGAGCAGTTCTTC. This sequence encodes CASSPLAYEQFF.

V is TRBV5-1 and J is TRBJ2-1, with 11 positions matching TRBD2. The CDR3 extends over 16 amino acids. Germline lookup yields CDR1 SGHRS and CDR2 YFSETQ. J gave up 6 bases and V 3 bases, and 8 bases lay outside the gene matches. The CDR3 DNA reads as TGCGCCAGCAGCTCAGGGGGGACTAGCGGATTCAATGAGCAGTTCTTC. Residues: CASSSGGTSGFNEQFF.

The genes are TRBV28 and TRBJ2-1; no definite D call. There are 15 residues in the CDR3. Germline CDR1 and CDR2: MDHEN and SYDVKM. Trimming removed 2 bases at V and 6 bases at J, with 14 bases between. CDR3 in amino acids: CASSLRLVDLNEQFF. The CDR3 nucleotides are TGTGCCAGCAGTTTAAGGCTAGTTGATCTCAATGAGCAGTTCTTC.

In DNA, the CDR3 is TGCAGCGTTGAGGTCAGGGCGGGATTAGCGGGAGGGGGTGAGCAGTTCTTC. Translated, it gives CSVEVRAGLAGGGEQFF. The V and J genes are TRBV29-1 and TRBJ2-1, with TRBD2 matching 11 bases. Germline assignment: CDR1 SQVTM and CDR2 ANQGSEA. The V segment lost 3 bases and the J segment 9 bases; nucleotides outside the gene matches: 16. CDR3 length equals 17 residues.

The rearrangement uses TRBV5-6 and TRBJ1-5, with D uncertain. Trimming removed 4 bases from V and 7 bases from J, with 12 bases in between. CDR1 SGHDT and CDR2 YYEEEE come from the germline V gene. This CDR3 has 13 residues. As DNA, the CDR3 is TGTGCCAGCAGCCCCGGGATTACCCAGCCCCAGCATTTT. This encodes CASSPGITQPQHF.

This chain joins TRBV5-1 and TRBJ2-2, with 7 bases lining up with TRBD1. Germline loops: CDR1 SGHRS, CDR2 YFSETQ. The CDR3 is 15 amino acids. J gave up 6 bases and V 7 bases, and 12 bases lay outside the gene matches. In DNA form, the CDR3 reads TGCGCCAGCCTGAGCAGGACAGGCGGCCCCGGGGAGCTGTTTTTT. Its translation: CASLSRTGGPGELFF. The full variable domain, its missing parts supplied by reference TRBV5-1 and TRBJ2-2, is KAGVTQTPRYLIKTRGQQVTLSCSPISGHRSVSWYQQTPGQGLQFLFEYFSETQRNKGNFPGRFSGRQFSNSRSEMNVSTLELGDSALYLCASLSRTGGPGELFFGEGSRLTVL.

V usage is TRBV6-2 or TRBV6-3 and J usage is TRBJ2-7, with 12 bases aligning to TRBD2. The CDR3 totals 15 residues. V lost 6 bases and J lost 2; bases outside the gene matches: 5. The germline CDR1 and CDR2 sequences are MNHEY and SVGEGT. The DNA for the CDR3 is TGTGCCAGCAGCAAGACTAGCGGGGGTCCCTACGAGCAGTACTTC. Protein: CASSKTSGGPYEQYF.

The V call is TRBV3-1 (or the pseudogene TRBV3-2), the J call TRBJ1-4; 10 bases agree with TRBD1. Germline CDR1 is LGHDT and CDR2 is YNNKEL (reference sequence). J lost 10 bases, V lost 6 bases, and 14 bases had no gene match. There are 16 residues in the CDR3. CDR3 coding DNA: TGTGCCAGCAGTCGACAGGGGGCCCGCGAGATAGGAAAACTGTTTTTT. This codes for CASSRQGAREIGKLFF.

The J gene is TRBJ2-5, the V gene TRBV9; a possible D gene is TRBD2 (5 bases). Deletions cut 0 bases from V and 2 bases from J, with 14 bases between. Germline CDR1 reads SGDLS; CDR2 reads YYNGEE. This CDR3 is built from 16 residues. The CDR3 loop is CASSVGEGWGQETQYF. CDR3 nucleotide sequence: TGTGCCAGCAGCGTAGGAGAGGGATGGGGACAAGAGACCCAGTACTTC.

The genes are TRBV9 and TRBJ2-5; 7 bases are a match to TRBD1. The CDR3 spans 15 residues. Looked up from germline, CDR1 is SGDLS and CDR2 is YYNGEE. J was trimmed by 3 bases and V by 0 bases; bases with no gene match: 5. The DNA for the CDR3 is TGTGCCAGCAGCGTAGGAGGGGGACAGAAAGAGACCCAGTACTTC. The encoded protein is CASSVGGGQKETQYF.